One and the same sample provided the 12 T cell receptor beta chains below, sequenced in a study of long-term antiretroviral therapy in people with HIV. The assay, immunoSEQ v3.0, was run at survey level. Clones were sequenced by immunoSEQ multiplex PCR, and TCRdb holds only the in-frame ones, with some missing. The data contain tens of thousands of clones, about 93% of them singletons. Material: unsorted PBMCs, obtained about 6.5 years after starting antiretroviral therapy. The receptors were sampled from a woman aged 40 to 50 with HIV.

This chain connects TRBV5-1 to TRBJ2-1; tentative D call: TRBD2 (5 bases). Trimming took 0 bases from V and 7 from J, leaving 8 bases between them. The CDR3 totals 13 residues. Germline assignment: CDR1 SGHRS and CDR2 YFSETQ. The CDR3 here is CASSLGPGNEQFF. CDR3 sequence (DNA): TGCGCCAGCAGCTTGGGCCCGGGAAATGAGCAGTTCTTC.

V and J are TRBV9 and TRBJ2-6; D may match TRBD1 or TRBD2 (6 bases each). Trimming left V 4 bases short and J 0 bases short, with 20 bases between. Germline V gene data show CDR1 as SGDLS and CDR2 as YYNGEE. The CDR3 sequence is 19 residues long. CDR3 nucleotides: TGTGCCAGCAGCCTGACACTGTACGGGGGCCACTCTGGGGCCAACGTCCTGACTTTC. It encodes CASSLTLYGGHSGANVLTF.

The rearrangement joins TRBV11-1 to TRBJ1-1; 10 nucleotides match TRBD1. With 1 base clipped from V and 1 base from J, the junction kept 6 bases outside the gene matches. In germline, CDR1 is SGHAT, CDR2 FQDESV (reference sequence). The CDR3 extends over 17 amino acids. CDR3 sequence reads: CASSLGGTGVGNTEAFF. The CDR3 DNA reads as TGTGCCAGCAGCTTAGGTGGGACAGGGGTAGGGAACACTGAAGCTTTCTTT.

This chain joins TRBV6-1 and TRBJ2-7; D uncertain. The CDR3 extends over 13 amino acids. Germline V gene lookup returns CDR1 MNHNS and CDR2 SASEGT. With 1 base removed from V and 7 bases from J, the gap between germline ends came to 11 bases. This chain's CDR3 is CASSEGGRWEQYF. The DNA of the CDR3 is TGTGCCAGCAGTGAAGGAGGCAGGTGGGAGCAGTACTTC.

The chain joins TRBV6-5 to TRBJ2-7, with D possibly being TRBD1 or TRBD2 (5 bases each). Germline V gene data show CDR1 as MNHEY and CDR2 as SVGAGI. Trimming shortened V by 2 bases and J by 5 bases, and 10 bases separated the two germline ends. The CDR3 consists of 13 residues. The CDR3 DNA is TGTGCCAGCAGTTACCGGGGCCGGGACGAGCAGTACTTC. Residues: CASSYRGRDEQYF.

The chain links TRBV7-8 to TRBJ1-5; no reliable D call. The CDR3 has 16 amino acids. Trimming took 5 bases from V and 4 from J, leaving 18 bases between them. Germline CDR1 SGHVS, CDR2 FQNEAQ. DNA for the CDR3: TGTGCCAGCAGCCTCCAGGTCCAAGCGTCTAATCAGCCCCAGCATTTT. Protein product: CASSLQVQASNQPQHF.

This chain joins TRBV7-2 and TRBJ2-7; D uncertain. This CDR3 has 13 residues. The V end lost 2 bases, the J end lost 5 bases, and 10 bases lay between the germline ends. Germline V gene sequence: CDR1 SGHTA, CDR2 FQGNSA. CDR3 region: CASSLTRWDEQYF. The CDR3 coding sequence is TGTGCCAGCAGCTTAACGCGGTGGGACGAGCAGTACTTC.

The J gene is TRBJ2-5, the V gene TRBV7-3, with D perhaps matching TRBD1 or TRBD2 (5 bases each). V lost 1 base, J lost 4 bases, and 10 bases lay in between. The length of the CDR3 is 14 residues. Germline CDR1 SGHTA, CDR2 FQGTGA. The CDR3 spells CASSLIAGAETQYF. For the CDR3, the DNA is TGTGCCAGCAGCTTAATAGCCGGGGCAGAGACCCAGTACTTC.

This clone has a single count. The J gene is TRBJ1-3, the V gene TRBV7-9; 9 nucleotides line up with TRBD1. Trimming at V came to 1 base and at J to 5 bases, leaving 9 bases not matched to a gene. CDR3 size: 17 residues. Germline V gene data show CDR1 as SEHNR and CDR2 as FQNEAQ (reference sequence). The CDR3 bases are TGTGCCAGCAGCTTAGACACAGGGGGCTCCTCCCGAAACACCATATATTTT. Protein: CASSLDTGGSSRNTIYF.

The chain couples TRBV6-1 to TRBJ1-4, with 8 bases matching TRBD1. V dropped 1 base and J dropped 7; count of bases not matched to a gene: 8. Germline CDR1 and CDR2: MNHNS and SASEGT. CDR3 length: 16 amino acids. In DNA form, the CDR3 reads TGTGCCAGCAGTGAAGGCTGGGGACAGGAAGTTGAAAAACTGTTTTTT. Amino acids: CASSEGWGQEVEKLFF.

The chain recombines TRBV4-3 with TRBJ1-2; D may be TRBD1 (5 bases). From germline, CDR1 is LGHNA and CDR2 YSLEER. The CDR3 is 15 residues long. Trimming took 0 bases from V and 3 from J, leaving 11 bases between them. The CDR3 DNA sequence: TGCGCCAGCAGCCAAGAAAGAGGGGTACACTATGGCTACACCTTC. Protein: CASSQERGVHYGYTF.

This clone was recorded once. The chain recombines TRBV5-6 with TRBJ2-5; D may be TRBD1 (7 bases). The V and J ends lost 1 base and 11 bases respectively, with 21 bases between them. The V gene's germline CDR1 is SGHDT and CDR2 YYEEEE. The CDR3 is made up of 15 amino acids. CDR3 sequence: CASSLNRRGLQEQYF. CDR3 DNA sequence: TGTGCCAGCAGCTTGAACAGGAGGGGGCTTCAAGAGCAGTACTTC.